This T cell receptor beta chain stems from a study of T cell responses to AZD1222 COVID-19 vaccine. In this sample, this clone turned up once. Some clones are missing from TCRdb's copy, which holds only in-frame ones; the method was immunoSEQ multiplex PCR. The repertoire consists of approximately 150,000 clones, with 75% to 95% occurring once and the leading ten covering 3.2%. The TCR was taken from an adult who received the AZD1222 COVID-19 vaccine. The sample consisted of peripheral blood, taken 28 days after the second AZD1222 dose.

CDR3 protein: CASRGTGVDTQYF. CDR3 nucleotides: TGTGCCAGCAGAGGGACAGGCGTAGATACGCAGTATTTT. V gene TRBV2 combines with J gene TRBJ2-3; 8 positions match TRBD1. Germline V gene data show CDR1 as SNHLY and CDR2 as FYNNEI. The CDR3 contains 13 residues. V was clipped by 6 bases and J by 5 bases; unmatched bases: 4.